This T cell receptor (beta chain) was captured by sequencing in a study of blood T cells in healthy people across ages (dated by TCRdb to 2015 to 2017). In terms of the full investigation: In model experiments, template switching captured roughly one uniquely barcoded TCR beta cDNA molecule for every two T cells. Using the same blood draw, the study looked at two additional independent replicas of 1 million unique cDNA reads for two donors, one aged 18 to 30 and the other aged 80 or older. The donors were split into four age groups: young (average around 15 years), middle-aged (around 37), aged (about 56) and long-lived (about 82). To track age-related changes in TCR beta repertoire diversity, the study relied on deep sequencing normalized with unique cDNA molecular identifiers.

V is cut back by 5 bases and J by 3 bases, with 22 bases in the junction unmatched. The CDR3 numbers 21 residues from cysteine through phenylalanine. Just CDR3 DNA is preserved here, 63 bases in frame from base 1. The germline V gene (reference sequence) sets CDR1 to MNHEY and CDR2 to SMNVEV. Broader findings and caveats from the paper: Compared with the aged group, the long-lived group had more naive CD4+ T cells, fewer expanded clones and increased TCR diversity, a pattern suggesting age selection. Total diversity estimates from one million sequenced T cells were considered lower bounds and underestimates. Since profiling was done on bulk unsorted PBMCs, naive and antigen-experienced compartments could not be conclusively compared. As age increased, observed TCR beta diversity per million T cells dropped in a roughly linear way, and a significant reduction was already evident by age 40. Observed TCR beta diversity correlated strongly with the percentage of naive T cells measured by flow cytometry. Because donor CMV infection status was unknown, age-related changes in expanded clonotypes were potentially confounded.

Receptor libraries were prepared by 5' RACE. Sequencer: Illumina HiSeq 2500. A second roughly 6 to 12 cycle PCR used a sample-barcoded 5' primer and a J-beta primer mix. A unique molecular identifier was introduced onto each TCR beta cDNA molecule by a template-switch 5' adaptor carrying 12 random nucleotides. At least 3 million CDR3-containing paired-end reads were obtained from each sample. All of the RNA was converted into first-strand cDNA using the Mint cDNA synthesis kit, with a TRBC-specific oligonucleotide serving as the primer. After uracil-DNA glycosylase treatment, a first 18-cycle PCR used universal primers M1SS and BC2_uni_R on all cDNA. The authors' pipeline ran thus. Each sample was normalized by randomly selecting 1 million high-quality reads, each carrying a distinct molecular identifier. Instead of being binned into consensus sequences, reads with shared molecular identifiers were discarded. MiTCR, set to a Q25 quality threshold and the strictest error-elimination algorithm, was used for CDR3 identification, clonotype clustering and error correction. A nonparametric unseen species model with Euler transformation was used to estimate a lower bound on total TCR beta diversity. TCRdb reanalyzed the raw reads on its own, using fastp at Q25 for trimming and MiXCR for clone calling, and kept in-frame beta chains. A single entry per CDR3 protein holds the most common genes and DNA from its merged rows. It is TCRdb's table, rather than the study itself, that gives the V and J calls and clone size. Across this sample there are hundreds of thousands of distinct CDR3 sequences, with about 25% seen only once. Of the sample, roughly a tenth falls within the top ten clones.

The donors were roughly 38 Caucasian individuals from Russia, aged roughly 6 to 100 years, who were systemically healthy. Approximately 9.7 milliliters of peripheral blood were drawn from each donor into EDTA-treated Vacutainer tubes. Ficoll-Paque density-gradient centrifugation was used to isolate PBMCs, with at least 6.5 million per sample. Total RNA, at least 6 micrograms per sample, was extracted from PBMCs with Trizol reagent. Naive CD45RAhigh/CD27high T cell percentages were measured by flow cytometry on a PBMC aliquot from every donor. In regard to this clonotype: There is no known antigen for this receptor. The record has no base qualities; no much larger clone is one base away.

The same specimen was also included in a second study, on T cells of mothers and their children. The second study, in turn, reports: The donors were nine systemically healthy Caucasian individuals, made up of three mothers and their six children. cDNA synthesis used all of the extracted RNA, with around 1.5 ug of RNA in each 15 ul reaction. Sample barcodes and 2-4 random nucleotides were added via the M1S primer in the second PCR. Each mother yielded over 9.5 million TCR beta CDR3 reads and each child 2.5 million to 3 million reads. TCR recombination output is similarly shaped by thymic selection in related and unrelated pairs, with a minor effect exerted by inherited differences. Related mother-child pairs always showed normalized repertoire overlap that was slightly higher than in unrelated mother-child pairs, though the difference was never significant. Persistent microchimeric T cell clones were not detected, at a sensitivity of about 99 clones per million clonotypes. The study used deep NGS to compare TCR beta repertoires of mothers and children, seeking features distinguishing related mother-child pairs from unrelated individuals. The mean age was roughly 44 +/- 4 years for the mothers and roughly 10 +/- 4 years for the children. After adapter ligation with NEBNext reagents, the libraries were sequenced on Illumina HiSeq 2000 with 100+100 nt paired-end reads. Mother and child libraries were prepared a month apart and sequenced in separate runs to prevent cross-contamination. For each donor, somewhere between roughly 500,000 and 2,100,000 distinct TCR beta clonotypes were identified. Naive TCR beta clonotypes were estimated from low-frequency clonotypes matched to each donor's FACS-determined naive share, without sorting.

The sequenced sample consisted of blood. Recombination linked TRBV27 to TRBJ2-1; a stretch of 10 junction bases matches TRBD2. This receptor was identified in a boy between 10 and 17 years old in good health. The CDR3 region reads CASSPGHRTSGTLLDYNEQFF. The DNA is as follows: TGTGCCAGCAGTCCTGGACACCGGACTAGCGGAACCCTATTAGACTACAATGAGCAGTTCTTC.